These 30 T cell receptor beta chains share one sample of origin, sequenced in a study of T cell responses to AZD1222 COVID-19 vaccine (dated by TCRdb to about 2021). Taken with the paper, the label for time point translates to: baseline before first vaccination. The protocol used for the library was the immunoSEQ multiplex PCR assay. TCRdb obtained this table from immuneACCESS and retained in-frame rearrangements with V and J assigned. These tables miss some clones; where compared with another copy, unresolved V genes account for less than half of the shortfall, and the remainder is unexplained. Within this sample are 120,000 or so clones, with 85% to 90% of them counted one time only. The biggest ten clones account for around 30% of the sample. The material sequenced was peripheral blood, taken on day 0 of AZD1222 vaccination. These receptors all stem from an adult in good health.

The chain uses TRBV7-2 and TRBJ1-5; D may be TRBD1 (5 bases). Trimming cost V 2 bases and J 2 bases, with 10 bases left between them. CDR3 length: 15 residues. Looked up from germline, CDR1 is SGHTA and CDR2 is FQGNSA. CDR3 sequence (DNA): TGTGCCAGCAGCTTACTGGGGGGGGGCAATCAGCCCCAGCATTTT. Its translation: CASSLLGGGNQPQHF.

The rearrangement uses TRBV5-1 and TRBJ2-1; 12 nucleotides agree with TRBD2. This CDR3 has 15 residues. After removal of 0 bases from V and 7 bases from J, the junction contained 2 bases not matched to a gene. Germline V gene sequence: CDR1 SGHRS, CDR2 YFSETQ. The CDR3: CASSLGLAGVNEQFF. CDR3 in DNA: TGCGCCAGCAGCTTGGGACTAGCGGGGGTTAATGAGCAGTTCTTC. Full variable domain (missing parts from reference TRBV5-1 and TRBJ2-1): KAGVTQTPRYLIKTRGQQVTLSCSPISGHRSVSWYQQTPGQGLQFLFEYFSETQRNKGNFPGRFSGRQFSNSRSEMNVSTLELGDSALYLCASSLGLAGVNEQFFGPGTRLTVL.

This chain links TRBV3-1 (or the pseudogene TRBV3-2) with TRBJ1-2, with D possibly TRBD1 on 5 matching bases. The CDR3 length is 12 residues. Germline loops: CDR1 LGHDT, CDR2 YNNKEL (reference sequence). V was pared by 4 bases and J by 7 bases, with 10 bases between. CDR3 in DNA: TGTGCCAGCAGCCCCCAGGGCCTTGGCTACACCTTC. Translation gives CASSPQGLGYTF.

CDR3 coding DNA: TGTGCCATCAGTGGCCAGGGGTTTTTAGAGCCCCAGCATTTT. This translates into CAISGQGFLEPQHF. V is TRBV10-3 and J is TRBJ1-5; TRBD1 might be the D (6 bases). Trimming removed 4 bases from V and 8 bases from J, with 15 bases in between. The CDR3 is made up of 14 amino acids. From germline, CDR1 is ENHRY and CDR2 SYGVKD.

This chain uses TRBV7-8 with TRBJ1-2; maybe TRBD1 (5 bases). This CDR3 has 14 residues. The germline V gene has CDR1 SGHVS and CDR2 FQNEAQ. Trimming removed 1 base from V and 0 bases from J, with 6 bases in between. The CDR3 nucleotides are TGTGCCAGCAGCTTAGTGACAGCTAACTATGGCTACACCTTC. Its translation is CASSLVTANYGYTF.

The chain combines TRBV3-1 (or the pseudogene TRBV3-2) with TRBJ1-5; no clear D. CDR1 is LGHDT, CDR2 YNNKEL, per germline (reference sequence). The CDR3 consists of 15 residues. V lost 3 bases and J 9 bases, leaving 18 bases between the germline ends. The CDR3 sequence is CASSQRSGRLGPQHF. As DNA, the CDR3 is TGTGCCAGCAGCCAGAGGAGCGGGCGATTGGGGCCCCAGCATTTT.

This sequence joins TRBV6-5 and TRBJ1-2; D might be TRBD1 (5 bases). This CDR3 region has 14 residues. The V end lost 6 bases, the J end lost 8 bases, and 19 bases lay between the germline ends. Per the germline V gene, CDR1 is MNHEY and CDR2 is SVGAGI. This CDR3 is CASRPAGGAGGYTF. Here the CDR3 DNA reads TGTGCCAGCAGACCGGCGGGGGGAGCGGGCGGCTACACCTTC.

The CDR3 bases are TGTGCCAGCAGCGATTTGGGGGGAACTGAAGCTTTCTTT. Protein: CASSDLGGTEAFF. The chain has TRBV6-5 and TRBJ1-1; D perhaps matches TRBD1 (5 bases). V gave up 6 bases and J gave up 5 bases, with 13 bases separating them. The CDR3 is 13 amino acids. Germline V gene data show CDR1 as MNHEY and CDR2 as SVGAGI.

This clone was counted a single time. The rearrangement uses TRBV29-1 and TRBJ2-1; TRBD1 agrees at 11 bases. The CDR3 runs 18 residues. The J segment lost 2 bases and the V segment lost 7 bases, leaving 16 bases of the junction unmatched. The V gene's germline CDR1 is SQVTM and CDR2 ANQGSEA. The CDR3 region is CSGGDRGRVSGAYNEQFF. The CDR3 nucleotides read TGCAGCGGCGGGGACAGGGGGAGGGTTAGCGGAGCCTACAATGAGCAGTTCTTC.

This chain connects TRBV18 to TRBJ2-2, with a weak D call TRBD2 (6 bases). V was cut by 3 bases and J by 1 base, with 12 bases left in between. The CDR3 sequence is 16 residues long. From germline, CDR1 is KGHSH and CDR2 LQKENI. The CDR3 DNA reads TGTGCCAGCTCACCCCAGACTAGTGGGAACACCGGGGAGCTGTTTTTT. Translation gives CASSPQTSGNTGELFF.

This clone has more than one count but fewer than ten. The chain couples TRBV10-3 to TRBJ2-7, with a tentative D call TRBD1 (6 bases). V lost 0 bases and J lost 2, with 8 bases in between. Germline CDR1 and CDR2: ENHRY and SYGVKD. This CDR3 comprises 14 residues. The CDR3 region has the DNA TGTGCCATCAGTGAGTCGGGGGACACCTACGAGCAGTACTTC. Amino acid sequence: CAISESGDTYEQYF.

The chain combines TRBV14 with TRBJ2-7; D perhaps matches TRBD2 (5 bases). Germline CDR1 SGHDN, CDR2 FVKESK. Trimming took off 0 bases at V and 3 bases at J, with 18 bases between the two ends. This CDR3 contains 17 residues. CDR3 in amino acids: CASSQDRGNRVNYEQYF. CDR3 coding DNA: TGTGCCAGCAGCCAAGACCGGGGAAATCGAGTGAACTACGAGCAGTACTTC.

This chain links TRBV6-5 with TRBJ1-2, with a tentative D call TRBD1 (5 bases). Germline values: CDR1 MNHEY, CDR2 SVGAGI. With 6 bases removed from V and 5 bases from J, the gap between germline ends came to 13 bases. CDR3 size: 13 residues. The CDR3 spells CASRTGTRYGYTF. In nucleotides, the CDR3 is TGTGCCAGCAGAACCGGGACTAGATATGGCTACACCTTC.

The gene calls are TRBV29-1 and TRBJ1-1; D gene unclear. Germline CDR1 is SQVTM and CDR2 is ANQGSEA. V was pared by 7 bases and J by 3 bases, with 15 bases between. CDR3 length: 13 amino acids. In DNA, the CDR3 is TGCAGCGCCAAACCCCAGTCCCACACTGAAGCTTTCTTT. As protein: CSAKPQSHTEAFF.

The chain combines TRBV2 with TRBJ2-1, with D hard to call. The CDR3 spans 10 residues. Germline V gene lookup returns CDR1 SNHLY and CDR2 FYNNEI. V was pared by 7 bases and J by 8 bases, with 6 bases between. The CDR3 bases are TGTGCCAGCAAGGAAGATGAGCAGTTCTTC. Translating gives CASKEDEQFF.

The chain combines TRBV28 with TRBJ2-1, with D tentatively TRBD2 (6 bases). CDR3 size: 16 residues. V gave up 6 bases and J gave up 5 bases, with 20 bases separating them. Germline CDR1 is MDHEN and CDR2 is SYDVKM. In DNA form, the CDR3 reads TGTGCCAGCAGCCCCCTTGGCGGGACGGGTCACAATGAGCAGTTCTTC. This codes for CASSPLGGTGHNEQFF.

This clone was counted a single time. The chain employs TRBV27 and TRBJ1-5, with 10 bases identical to TRBD1. This CDR3 has 15 residues. The ends lost 3 bases at V and 4 bases at J; junction bases unmatched: 3. Germline-derived CDR1 and CDR2 are MNHEY and SMNVEV (reference sequence). CDR3: CASSFWTGGNQPQHF. For the CDR3, the DNA is TGTGCCAGCAGTTTCTGGACAGGGGGAAATCAGCCCCAGCATTTT.

The chain combines TRBV3-1 (or the pseudogene TRBV3-2) with TRBJ1-5; D might be TRBD1 (6 bases). The CDR3 extends over 14 amino acids. Deletions cut 4 bases from V and 8 bases from J, with 15 bases between. Germline V lookup: CDR1 LGHDT, CDR2 YNNKEL (reference sequence). The CDR3 spells CASSRVQGGEPQHF. The DNA of the CDR3 is TGTGCCAGCAGCCGCGTACAGGGTGGGGAGCCCCAGCATTTT.

Only a few counts were recorded for this clone. The rearrangement joins TRBV27 to TRBJ2-7; no clear D. The CDR3 runs to 14 residues. CDR1 MNHEY and CDR2 SMNVEV come from the germline V gene (reference sequence). V lost 4 bases to trimming and J lost 6 bases, with 16 bases between them. The CDR3 DNA reads as TGTGCCAGCAGTTCCTTGGACGGTACGGGCGAGCAGTACTTC. This codes for CASSSLDGTGEQYF.

This clone was counted a single time. V and J are TRBV6-6 and TRBJ2-6; tentative D call: TRBD2 (6 bases). V was shortened by 9 bases and J by 0 bases, with 12 bases between the two germline ends. The CDR3 is 15 residues long. Per the germline V gene, CDR1 is MNHNY and CDR2 is SVGAGI (reference sequence). In DNA, the CDR3 is TGTGCCAGTCGTCCGGGACTCTCTGGGGCCAACGTCCTGACTTTC. Protein product: CASRPGLSGANVLTF.

The rearrangement links TRBV7-8 to TRBJ1-3, with a tentative D call TRBD1 (5 bases). This CDR3 contains 16 residues. The V and J ends lost 4 bases and 0 bases respectively, with 13 bases between them. Germline values: CDR1 SGHVS, CDR2 FQNEAQ. CDR3 in DNA: TGTGCCAGCAGCTCCCAGGGCCGCCGCTCTGGAAACACCATATATTTT. Amino acid sequence: CASSSQGRRSGNTIYF.

Only one count was recorded for this clone. V gene TRBV7-8 combines with J gene TRBJ2-5; D remains unclear. CDR1 SGHVS and CDR2 FQNEAQ come from the germline V gene. CDR3 size: 13 residues. Trimming removed 1 base at V and 3 bases at J, with 6 bases between. The CDR3 nucleotides read TGTGCCAGCAGCTTAGGGAGTAAAGAGACCCAGTACTTC. Its protein product is CASSLGSKETQYF. Full variable domain (outside the CDR3, taken from reference TRBV7-8 and TRBJ2-5): GAGVSQSPRYKVAKRGQDVALRCDPISGHVSLFWYQQALGQGPEFLTYFQNEAQLDKSGLPSDRFFAERPEGSVSTLKIQRTQQEDSAVYLCASSLGSKETQYFGPGTRLLVL.

V is TRBV14 and J is TRBJ1-2; D call uncertain. CDR3 size: 13 residues. Germline V gene lookup returns CDR1 SGHDN and CDR2 FVKESK. V was clipped by 4 bases and J by 8 bases, with 14 bases between them. CDR3 amino acids: CASSPDGLRGYTF. CDR3 sequence (DNA): TGTGCCAGCAGCCCGGACGGCCTTCGGGGCTACACCTTC. The complete variable domain, with remaining parts taken from reference TRBV14 and TRBJ1-2, reads EAGVTQFPSHSVIEKGQTVTLRCDPISGHDNLYWYRRVMGKEIKFLLHFVKESKQDESGMPNNRFLAERTGGTYSTLKVQPAELEDSGVYFCASSPDGLRGYTFGSGTRLTVV.

The chain employs TRBV28 and TRBJ2-3; unclear D gene. Trimming pared 2 bases from V and 6 bases from J, leaving 12 bases between. Germline assignment: CDR1 MDHEN and CDR2 SYDVKM. The CDR3 extends over 14 amino acids. The CDR3 is CASSLESRTDTQYF. Here the CDR3 DNA reads TGTGCCAGCAGTTTAGAATCCCGTACGGATACGCAGTATTTT.

The chain carries TRBV10-3 and TRBJ1-2, with D possibly TRBD1 on 6 matching bases. The germline V gene has CDR1 ENHRY and CDR2 SYGVKD. The CDR3 totals 18 residues. Trimming removed 4 bases at V and 0 bases at J, with 21 bases between. For the CDR3, the DNA is TGTGCCATCAGTGCAAAGACCGAAAAGAGACAGGCTAACTATGGCTACACCTTC. It translates to CAISAKTEKRQANYGYTF.

The genes are TRBV3-1 (or the pseudogene TRBV3-2) and TRBJ2-7, with D tentatively TRBD2 (6 bases). Germline V gene lookup returns CDR1 LGHDT and CDR2 YNNKEL (reference sequence). Trimming took off 4 bases at V and 3 bases at J, with 13 bases between the two ends. The CDR3 sequence is 14 residues long. This CDR3 is CASSRSPGGYEQYF. The DNA for the CDR3 is TGTGCCAGCAGCCGGTCCCCCGGGGGCTACGAGCAGTACTTC.

CDR3 residues: CASRGTGEETQYF. The CDR3 DNA sequence: TGTGCCAGCAGGGGGACAGGGGAAGAGACCCAGTACTTC. The J gene is TRBJ2-5, the V gene TRBV6-5; 10 bases fit TRBD1. The CDR3 spans 13 residues. Trimming took 6 bases from V and 3 from J; bases not matched to a gene: 1. Per germline, CDR1 MNHEY and CDR2 SVGAGI.

V usage is TRBV11-2 and J usage is TRBJ2-7; 7 bases match TRBD1. Germline V lookup: CDR1 SGHAT, CDR2 FQNNGV. This CDR3 contains 15 residues. Trimming at V came to 0 bases and at J to 10 bases, leaving 12 bases not matched to a gene. Here the CDR3 reads CASSLDRPRQGGQYF. CDR3 nucleotide sequence: TGTGCCAGCAGCTTAGATCGCCCGCGACAGGGCGGACAGTACTTC.

This chain connects TRBV5-8 to TRBJ1-1, with TRBD1 matching over 7 bases. Germline CDR1 is SGHTS and CDR2 is YDEGEE. The V gene end was trimmed by 4 bases and the J gene end by 4 bases; junction bases not matched to a gene: 7. The CDR3 runs to 14 residues. In DNA form, the CDR3 reads TGTGCCAGCAGCGACAGGGTTTCGGGCACTGAAGCTTTCTTT. This codes for CASSDRVSGTEAFF.

The rearrangement joins TRBV18 to TRBJ1-1; a weak D match, TRBD1 (6 bases). Looked up from germline, CDR1 is KGHSH and CDR2 is LQKENI. The CDR3 runs 15 residues. V lost 6 bases, J lost 2 bases, and 16 bases lay in between. In DNA form, the CDR3 reads TGTGCCAGCTCCTTAAACGGGGGGCGAAACACTGAAGCTTTCTTT. Its translation: CASSLNGGRNTEAFF. The full variable domain, completed using reference TRBV18 and TRBJ1-1, is NAGVMQNPRHLVRRRGQEARLRCSPMKGHSHVYWYRQLPEEGLKFMVYLQKENIIDESGMPKERFSAEFPKEGPSILRIQQVVRGDSAAYFCASSLNGGRNTEAFFGQGTRLTVV.